The rows below give T cell receptor beta chains drawn from one sample of a study of blood T cell repertoires in COVID-19. Some clones are missing from TCRdb's copy, which holds only in-frame ones; the method was immunoSEQ multiplex PCR. The sample holds about 200,000 clones; around 87% are singletons and the top ten take about 6%. Sequencing was done on a sample of peripheral blood. The receptors stem from a man aged 55 to 70 who had recovered from COVID-19. Both conserved end residues are part of each CDR3. D genes are given only for firm matches. Not all rows give a size; the values are once, few, many and, for expanded clones, a class.

many	TRBV15	NA	TRBJ1-2	TGTGCCACCCACGGGACACACTATGGCTACACCTTC	CATHGTHYGYTF
NA	TRBV7-3	NA	TRBJ1-2	TGTGCCAGCAGCGCCGACAGAGCGCAAGGCTACACCTTC	CASSADRAQGYTF
NA	TRBV18	NA	TRBJ2-7	TGTGCCAGCTCACCACCGGCTGTGGGAGGCGAGCAGTACTTC	CASSPPAVGGEQYF
NA	TRBV5-1	TRBD1	TRBJ1-1	TGCGCCAGCAGCTTACAGGGGGGACAGGGAAACTGGAACACTGAAGCTTTCTTT	CASSLQGGQGNWNTEAFF
NA	TRBV15	NA	TRBJ1-1	TGTGCCACCAGTCCCGGGAGGACTGAAGCTTTCTTT	CATSPGRTEAFF
once	TRBV5-1	TRBD2	TRBJ2-1	TGCGCCAGCAGCTTGGAACTAGCGGAGCAGTTCTTC	CASSLELAEQFF
NA	TRBV5-1	NA	TRBJ1-1	TGCGCCAGCAGCCTCGGAGGGGCTGGGAGCACTGAAGCTTTCTTT	CASSLGGAGSTEAFF
NA	TRBV7-3	NA	TRBJ2-2	TGTGCCAGCAGCTCTTACAACAGTAACACCGGGGAGCTGTTTTTT	CASSSYNSNTGELFF
NA	TRBV18	TRBD1	TRBJ1-4	TGTGCCAGCTCACCATACGCTGCGGGACAGGGGAATGAAAAACTGTTTTTT	CASSPYAAGQGNEKLFF
NA	TRBV7-2	NA	TRBJ1-5	TGTGCCAGCAGCTTGGGGGGGGGTCAGCCCCAGCATTTT	CASSLGGGQPQHF
NA	TRBV2	TRBD2	TRBJ2-7	TGTGCCAGCAGTGAGGGGGGAGGGAAGGAGTACGAGCAGTACTTC	CASSEGGGKEYEQYF
NA	TRBV3-1/TRBV3-2	TRBD2	TRBJ2-1	TGTGCCAGCAGCCAAGGTGCGGGGGGGGGCAATGAGCAGTTCTTC	CASSQGAGGGNEQFF
NA	TRBV28	NA	TRBJ1-5	TGTGCCAGCAGTCGGTGGAATCAGCCCCAGCATTTT	CASSRWNQPQHF
NA	TRBV19	TRBD2	TRBJ2-7	TGTGCCAGTAGTCCGATGGGAGGGTTCTACGAGCAGTACTTC	CASSPMGGFYEQYF
NA	TRBV27	NA	TRBJ1-6	TGTGCCAGCAGCCAAGACAAGCAGGGTTCACCCCTCCACTTT	CASSQDKQGSPLHF
NA	TRBV27	NA	TRBJ1-5	TGTGCCAGCAGTCCTCAAGCCCTGCCGAACCAGCCCCAGCATTTT	CASSPQALPNQPQHF
NA	TRBV7-2	NA	TRBJ2-1	TGTGCCAGCAGCTTATCCCAGGGAGGCAATGAGCAGTTCTTC	CASSLSQGGNEQFF
NA	TRBV2	TRBD2	TRBJ2-1	TGTGCCAGCAGTGAACTAGCGGCGTACAATGAGCAGTTCTTC	CASSELAAYNEQFF
NA	TRBV7-2	TRBD2	TRBJ2-5	TGTGCCAGCAGCCCCGGGACTAGCAGGGTAAAGACCCAGTACTTC	CASSPGTSRVKTQYF
NA	TRBV4-3	NA	TRBJ1-1	TGCGCCAGCAGCCTTGGCTCAGTGAACACTGAAGCTTTCTTT	CASSLGSVNTEAFF
NA	TRBV19	NA	TRBJ2-5	TGTGCCAGTAGCCTGGGCGGGGGCAGCCACCAAGAGACCCAGTACTTC	CASSLGGGSHQETQYF
NA	TRBV5-6	TRBD2	TRBJ2-1	TGTGCCAGCAGCTCGCTGGGACTAGCGGGAGGGGGGCAGTTCTTC	CASSSLGLAGGGQFF
NA	TRBV6-1	TRBD1	TRBJ1-5	TGTGCCAGCAGTGAAGCTCTGGACAGGGTGCCCCGAAATCAGCCCCAGCATTTT	CASSEALDRVPRNQPQHF
once	TRBV5-8	NA	TRBJ1-5	TGTGCCAGCAGGAGACGGACCGCGGGGCAGCCCCAGCATTTT	CASRRRTAGQPQHF
NA	TRBV19	NA	TRBJ1-4	TGTGCCAGTAGTTTGGGAGGGAAGAATGAAAAACTGTTTTTT	CASSLGGKNEKLFF
once	TRBV5-4	NA	TRBJ2-7	TGTGCCAGCAGCTCCTCCTACTCCTACGAGCAGTACTTC	CASSSSYSYEQYF
NA	TRBV6-5	NA	TRBJ1-4	TGTGCCAGCAAACAAGGGGTGTTGAATGAAAAACTGTTTTTT	CASKQGVLNEKLFF
NA	TRBV11-2	NA	TRBJ1-1	TGTGCCAGCAGCTTCCCGACAGCGAACACTGAAGCTTTCTTT	CASSFPTANTEAFF
NA	TRBV11-3	NA	TRBJ2-1	TGTGCCAGCAGCTTAGATCAGGGGGGTACGGTTGTCAACAATGAGCAGTTCTTC	CASSLDQGGTVVNNEQFF
NA	TRBV7-9	NA	TRBJ1-1	TGTGCCAGCAGCTCGACGGGGGGAGAAACTGAAGCTTTCTTT	CASSSTGGETEAFF
NA	TRBV7-2	NA	TRBJ2-1	TGTGCCAGCAGCTACCACAGGGATCCCTCCTACAATGAGCAGTTCTTC	CASSYHRDPSYNEQFF
NA	TRBV4-2	TRBD1	TRBJ2-2	TGTGCCAGCAGCCAAGATCCTAGAGACAGGGGTATCAGTACCGGGGAGCTGTTTTTT	CASSQDPRDRGISTGELFF
once	TRBV2	TRBD1	TRBJ2-6	TGTGCCAGCAGTGTGGGACAGGGGAGCTCTGGGGCCAACGTCCTGACTTTC	CASSVGQGSSGANVLTF
NA	TRBV5-6	NA	TRBJ2-2	TGTGCCAGCAGCCGTGACAGGAATCCGGCCGGGGAGCTGTTTTTT	CASSRDRNPAGELFF
NA	TRBV6-1	NA	TRBJ2-7	TGTGCCAGCAGTGAACCCCAGGGGCGGAACGAGCAGTACTTC	CASSEPQGRNEQYF
once	TRBV27	TRBD1	TRBJ1-5	TGTGCCAGCAGCAATATCGACAGGGCTGATCAGCCCCAGCATTTT	CASSNIDRADQPQHF
once	TRBV5-1	NA	TRBJ2-5	TGCGCCAGCAGCTTCAATGCAGGGATCCAAGAGACCCAGTACTTC	CASSFNAGIQETQYF
few	TRBV6-5	NA	TRBJ2-3	TGTGCCAGCAGGAGGGAGATCACTAGCACAGATACGCAGTATTTT	CASRREITSTDTQYF
NA	TRBV7-9	NA	TRBJ2-2	TGTGCCAGCACCCCCGTCGGTGGCGGGGAGCTGTTTTTT	CASTPVGGGELFF
NA	TRBV23-1	TRBD2	TRBJ2-7	TGCGCCAGCAGTCACACAGCGGGAGGGCCTCACGAGCAGTACTTC	CASSHTAGGPHEQYF
once	TRBV4-3	NA	TRBJ1-2	TGCGCCAGCAGCCAAGATGCTGGTACTTCAGGCTACACCTTC	CASSQDAGTSGYTF
once	TRBV7-8	TRBD1	TRBJ2-7	TGTGCCAGCAGCTTAGTCCGACAGGGGCCCTACGAGCAGTACTTC	CASSLVRQGPYEQYF
NA	TRBV6-2/TRBV6-3	NA	TRBJ1-2	TGTGCCAGCAGTCAGGTGAACTATGGCTACACCTTC	CASSQVNYGYTF
NA	TRBV15	TRBD1	TRBJ2-7	TGTGCCACCAGCGGACAGGGCTACGAGCAGTACTTC	CATSGQGYEQYF
NA	TRBV9	NA	TRBJ1-5	TGTGCCAGCGGTAGGTCAGGGGGCAATCAGCCCCAGCATTTT	CASGRSGGNQPQHF
NA	TRBV28	TRBD1	TRBJ1-1	TGTGCCAGCCCCCCGACAGGGGGCTTCACTGAAGCTTTCTTT	CASPPTGGFTEAFF
NA	TRBV2	NA	TRBJ2-2	TGTGCCAGCAGAGACGGGACACCGAACACCGGGGAGCTGTTTTTT	CASRDGTPNTGELFF
few	TRBV5-4	NA	TRBJ1-3	TGTGCCAGCAGCAGAGGGCCAGCCTACGGAAACACCATATATTTT	CASSRGPAYGNTIYF
NA	TRBV4-1	NA	TRBJ2-5	TGCGCCAGCAGCCAAGCCCCCGCGGGTGCGGAGACCCAGTACTTC	CASSQAPAGAETQYF
NA	TRBV19	NA	TRBJ2-1	TGTGCCAGTAGTATAGATACTAGAGGTGGGCAGTTCTTC	CASSIDTRGGQFF
NA	TRBV5-4	TRBD1	TRBJ1-2	TGTGCCAGCAGCTCTCTGGACAGGGAGCCCTACGGCTACACCTTC	CASSSLDREPYGYTF
NA	TRBV6-1	NA	TRBJ2-2	TGTGCCAGCAGTGAATGGGGGGATTACGACACCGGGGAGCTGTTTTTT	CASSEWGDYDTGELFF
NA	TRBV7-2	TRBD2	TRBJ2-1	TGTGCCAGCAGCCGGACTAGCGGGAGGGGCCTACACAATGAGCAGTTCTTC	CASSRTSGRGLHNEQFF
once	TRBV9	NA	TRBJ2-1	TGTGCCAGCAGCGTAGGACTAGAGCTCTACAATGAGCAGTTCTTC	CASSVGLELYNEQFF
NA	TRBV7-2	NA	TRBJ1-2	TGTGCCAGCAGCTTAGAACCGTATGGGTCCGGACTGAGTGGCTACACCTTC	CASSLEPYGSGLSGYTF
NA	TRBV15	TRBD1	TRBJ2-3	TGTGCCACCAGCAGACAGCGACAGGGGGCAATGAATACGCAGTATTTT	CATSRQRQGAMNTQYF
NA	TRBV20-1	TRBD1	TRBJ2-7	TGCAGTGCTAGTTCCCCGACAGGGAGAGGCTACGAGCAGTACTTC	CSASSPTGRGYEQYF
NA	TRBV5-1	NA	TRBJ1-1	TGCGCCAGCAGCTTGGGGGCCGGGGGGAGCACTGAAGCTTTCTTT	CASSLGAGGSTEAFF